The T cell receptor (beta chain) described here comes from a study of early T cells in non-severe SARS-CoV-2 infection. TCRdb ran MiXCR on the 5' RACE reads and lists one entry per CDR3 protein. The repertoire includes tens of thousands of distinct CDR3 sequences, around 4% of them detected once, and 15% to 18% sits in the top ten. Losses at the gene ends were 7 bases for V and 7 bases for J; bases not matched to a gene: 3. The CDR3 has 13 amino acids. Germline CDR1 is MDHEN and CDR2 is SYDVKM. This clonotype appeared many times. The receptor comes from an adult who was a healthcare worker with PCR-confirmed SARS-CoV-2 infection or an uninfected control (not recorded which). The chain combines TRBV28 with TRBJ2-1; 11 bases map to TRBD2. The sequenced sample was whole blood. The DNA for the CDR3 is TGTGCCAGCACTAGCGGGAGGTCAAATGAGCAGTTCTTC. The encoded protein is CASTSGRSNEQFF.